Detailed here is one TCR beta chain. This entry is derived from a study of blood T cell repertoires in COVID-19. The overall study: The analysed material was cDNA or gDNA that came from T cells, B-cell-depleted T cells, or PBMCs.

Data came from immunoSEQ multiplex PCR; TCRdb stores just in-frame clones and leaves some out. This sample has some 360,000 clones, with approximately 89% found just once. The sequencing input was peripheral blood. The receptor comes from a woman aged 60-75 years with COVID-19, enrolled during active disease.

The CDR3 loop reads CASSPRGLDNGYTF. The CDR3 DNA follows: TGTGCCAGCTCCCCGCGGGGATTGGATAATGGCTACACCTTC. The gene calls are TRBV18 and TRBJ1-2; D is unclear. Germline V gene lookup returns CDR1 KGHSH and CDR2 LQKENI. The CDR3 length is 14 residues. Trimming stripped 6 bases from V and 6 bases from J, with 17 bases between.